This T cell receptor beta chain was captured in a study of cytomegalovirus exposure and HLA in healthy donors. Findings of the study overall: Using the classifier, cytomegalovirus status was reportedly diagnosed with high specificity and sensitivity.

PCR was performed using 60 Vbeta and 13 Jbeta primers. Using immunoSEQ multiplex PCR, the repertoire was profiled, and TCRdb retains in-frame clones only, with some absent. This repertoire shows fewer than 200,000 clones, 85% found once; its top ten account for roughly 2.2%. This clone turned up a few times. The antigen is not known. The germline V and J ends were trimmed by 0 bases and 0 bases, with 8 bases remaining between them. This CDR3 has 15 amino acids. Germline V gene sequence: CDR1 SNHLY, CDR2 FYNNEI. The V call is TRBV2, the J call TRBJ1-1, with a tentative D call TRBD1 (6 bases). The TCR sequence derives from a man aged 18 to 29 in good health and CMV-seropositive. Sequenced input: PBMCs. The CDR3 loop reads CASSEARGLNTEAFF. DNA of the CDR3: TGTGCCAGCAGTGAAGCGCGGGGGCTGAACACTGAAGCTTTCTTT.